This T cell receptor beta chain was identified in a study of PD-1 blockade in classical Hodgkin lymphoma. Study-wide points: Reported baseline diversity: healthy donors highest, relapsed/refractory patients lowest. Diversity in CD4+ TCRs, unlike that measured in CD8+ TCRs, had risen significantly by C4D1. Newly diagnosed and completely responding patients shared comparable baseline diversity.

A word on this clone: Its antigen remains unidentified.

Here immunoSEQ multiplex PCR was the method, and the copy in TCRdb shows in-frame clones only, minus some. The sample consists of roughly 50,000 clones, around nine tenths of them appearing once. Specified time point: cycle 4 day 1 (C4D1), after less than 7 weeks of nivolumab. Following autologous stem cell transplantation, relapse occurred in every patient, and exposure to brentuximab vedotin varied. Complete response, partial response or progressive disease were the best responses. The material was peripheral blood mononuclear cells (PBMCs), obtained before the fourth cycle of nivolumab. This TCR came from a human donor with classical Hodgkin lymphoma.

The CDR3 spells CASRQTGGNTGELFF. DNA of the CDR3: TGTGCCAGCAGACAGACAGGGGGGAACACCGGGGAGCTGTTTTTT. The rearrangement joins TRBV28 to TRBJ2-2, with 9 bases fitting TRBD1. The CDR3 contains 15 residues. Germline lookup yields CDR1 MDHEN and CDR2 SYDVKM. With V trimmed by 6 bases and J by 1 base, 3 bases remained unmatched.